The present entry profiles one TCR beta chain with its context. The antigen remains unidentified. The source of the sample is a study of monozygotic twins with inflammatory bowel disease. Regarding the study as a whole: Clonotype overlap with others was lower in IBD patients than in healthy twins, a difference that was greatest with disease activity. Comparison of concordant versus discordant twins revealed no difference in repertoire similarity, possibly due to limited power. Healthy co-twins, by inverse Simpson, had higher TCRbeta diversity than their siblings with IBD.

TCRdb reprocessed the 5' RACE reads and keeps a single row for each CDR3 protein, giving no DNA. Its listing shows 150,000 to 200,000 distinct CDR3 sequences. The CDR3 has 14 residues. Germline CDR1 is SGHAT and CDR2 is FQNNGV. The V gene is TRBV11-2, the J gene TRBJ2-2; absent DNA, TCRdb's TRBD1 call cannot be checked. The TCR was taken from a human donor with ulcerative colitis or Crohn's disease, or a healthy co-twin of an affected twin (not recorded which). The sequenced material came from blood. CDR3 amino acids: CASRKQGYAGELFF.